These 17 T cell receptor beta chains were all obtained from the same sample, sequenced in a study of blood T cell repertoires in COVID-19. Data came from immunoSEQ multiplex PCR; TCRdb stores just in-frame clones and leaves some out. This sample carries roughly 60,000 clones, approximately 83% of them seen once, and the ten largest clones take roughly 10%. Sequencing was done on a sample of peripheral blood. Source of these receptors: a man aged 45 to 65 with COVID-19, enrolled during active disease.

The CDR3: CASSLVQGGNIQYF. The CDR3 coding sequence is TGTGCCAGCAGTTTAGTGCAGGGAGGGAACATTCAGTACTTC. The chain combines TRBV28 with TRBJ2-4; the match to TRBD2 covers 7 bases. Unmatched junction bases numbered 5, after V lost 2 bases and J lost 7 bases. The CDR3 spans 14 residues. The germline CDR1 and CDR2 sequences are MDHEN and SYDVKM. The variable domain in full, completed from reference TRBV28 and TRBJ2-4, reads DVKVTQSSRYLVKRTGEKVFLECVQDMDHENMFWYRQDPGLGLRLIYFSYDVKMKEKGDIPEGYSVSREKKERFSLILESASTNQTSMYLCASSLVQGGNIQYFGAGTRLSVL.

The chain couples TRBV27 to TRBJ2-2; 9 nucleotides align to TRBD1. CDR1 is MNHEY and CDR2 is SMNVEV in the germline V gene (reference sequence). The CDR3 has 20 residues. V gave up 3 bases and J gave up 2 bases; unmatched junction bases: 16. The CDR3 DNA reads TGTGCCAGCAGTTTCCGCGACAGGGGGGGTTTTCTTCCAAACACCGGGGAGCTGTTTTTT. It encodes CASSFRDRGGFLPNTGELFF.

V gene TRBV3-1 (or the pseudogene TRBV3-2) combines with J gene TRBJ2-1, with 9 bases identical to TRBD2. The CDR3 sequence is 17 residues long. Germline CDR1 and CDR2: LGHDT and YNNKEL (reference sequence). V trimming: 1 base; J trimming: 6 bases; junction bases outside the gene matches: 10. CDR3: CASSQGRSGRYINEQFF. In DNA form, the CDR3 reads TGTGCCAGCAGCCAAGGAAGGAGCGGGAGGTATATCAATGAGCAGTTCTTC.

The chain combines TRBV6-1 with TRBJ1-6, with no clear D. Germline values: CDR1 MNHNS, CDR2 SASEGT. V gave up 2 bases and J gave up 5 bases, with 13 bases separating them. This CDR3 contains 16 residues. CDR3 coding DNA: TGTGCCAGCAGTGAAATTCTCAGTCGGGATAATTCACCCCTCCACTTT. Translation: CASSEILSRDNSPLHF.

This clone showed up just a few times. The chain employs TRBV4-2 and TRBJ2-1; TRBD2 aligns across 13 bases. V gave up 0 bases and J gave up 7 bases; unmatched junction bases: 12. Germline V gene sequence: CDR1 LGHNA, CDR2 YNFKEQ. This CDR3 spans 19 amino acids. For the CDR3, the DNA is TGTGCCAGCAGCCAAGACCTCCTAACTAGCGGGAGGGCCCGAAATGAGCAGTTCTTC. It codes for CASSQDLLTSGRARNEQFF.

This clone was detected only a few times. V and J are TRBV6-5 and TRBJ2-7; 13 bases are a match to TRBD2. The CDR3 is 14 residues long. V was clipped by 8 bases and J by 6 bases; unmatched bases: 7. Germline lookup yields CDR1 MNHEY and CDR2 SVGAGI. In DNA, the CDR3 is TGTGCCAGCTCGCGGACTAGCGGGAGAGGCGAGCAGTACTTC. Translated: CASSRTSGRGEQYF.

This clone was seen just once. This chain joins TRBV7-2 and TRBJ2-1, with TRBD2 matching 7 bases. This CDR3 is built from 15 residues. Germline V gene lookup returns CDR1 SGHTA and CDR2 FQGNSA. J lost 6 bases, V lost 3 bases, and 8 bases had no gene match. The CDR3 DNA reads as TGTGCCAGCAGCTTGCTAGCGGTGACGGTCAATGAGCAGTTCTTC. It translates to CASSLLAVTVNEQFF.

J is TRBJ1-2 and V is TRBV6-4; possible D gene TRBD1, 5 bases. This CDR3 has 13 residues. Trimming took off 5 bases at V and 7 bases at J, with 14 bases between the two ends. Germline V gene sequence: CDR1 MRHNA, CDR2 SNTAGT. Written as DNA, the CDR3 is TGTGCCAGCAGTAAATTCGGGGGTTTTGGCTACACCTTC. This gives the protein CASSKFGGFGYTF.

This clone was seen more than once but under ten times. The rearrangement uses TRBV9 and TRBJ2-7, with D perhaps matching TRBD2 (6 bases). Deletions cut 0 bases from V and 6 bases from J, with 10 bases between. The CDR3 loop spans 13 amino acids. In germline, CDR1 is SGDLS, CDR2 YYNGEE. The CDR3 nucleotides are TGTGCCAGCAGCGTAGCGACTAGAGGCGAGCAGTACTTC. Its translation: CASSVATRGEQYF.

V usage is TRBV24-1 and J usage is TRBJ2-3, with unresolved D. Germline V gene data show CDR1 as KGHDR and CDR2 as SFDVKD. CDR3 length equals 12 residues. V gave up 5 bases and J gave up 1 base, with 3 bases separating them. CDR3 loop: CATSAGTDTQYF. CDR3 coding DNA: TGTGCCACCAGTGCCGGCACAGATACGCAGTATTTT.

V is TRBV5-4 and J is TRBJ1-2, with 9 bases matching TRBD1. CDR1 and CDR2 (germline): SGHNT, YYREEE (reference sequence). V gave up 5 bases and J gave up 8 bases; unmatched junction bases: 10. This CDR3 has 14 amino acids. CDR3 loop: CASRPGTGSGGYTF. Written as DNA, the CDR3 is TGTGCCAGCAGGCCCGGGACAGGGAGTGGCGGCTACACCTTC.

The chain combines TRBV9 with TRBJ2-1; TRBD2 aligns across 8 bases. This CDR3 spans 15 amino acids. The germline V gene encodes CDR1 SGDLS and CDR2 YYNGEE. Germline trimming cut 6 bases from V and 8 bases from J; bases unmatched to any gene: 13. The CDR3 region has the DNA TGTGCCAGCAATAAGGCGGGAGGCCGGGGGGATGAGCAGTTCTTC. It specifies CASNKAGGRGDEQFF.

The CDR3 DNA sequence: TGTGCCAGCAGCTTCGGGACTAGCGGGAGCTGGGGGGGTAATGAGCAGTTCTTC. Residues: CASSFGTSGSWGGNEQFF. This rearrangement joins TRBV7-3 to TRBJ2-1; 14 nucleotides line up with TRBD2. There are 18 residues in the CDR3. Germline V gene lookup returns CDR1 SGHTA and CDR2 FQGTGA. V was clipped by 3 bases and J by 7 bases; unmatched bases: 11.

V gene TRBV6-1 combines with J gene TRBJ2-3; D is unresolved. The CDR3 runs to 12 residues. V was trimmed by 2 bases and J by 5 bases, leaving 5 bases between them. Per germline, CDR1 MNHNS and CDR2 SASEGT. CDR3 protein: CASSENRDTQYF. The CDR3 DNA is TGTGCCAGCAGTGAAAATAGAGATACGCAGTATTTT.

This clone was seen a single time. The chain recombines TRBV28 with TRBJ1-2; 10 bases line up with TRBD1. The CDR3 spans 14 residues. Germline assignment: CDR1 MDHEN and CDR2 SYDVKM. V shed 2 bases, J shed 7 bases, and the junction held 4 bases outside the gene matches. The CDR3 loop reads CASSLGTGVLGYTF. The CDR3 DNA follows: TGTGCCAGCAGTTTAGGGACAGGGGTCCTTGGCTACACCTTC.

V and J are TRBV12-5 and TRBJ1-1, with a tentative D call TRBD1 (5 bases). The CDR3 has 15 amino acids. The germline V gene encodes CDR1 LGHNT and CDR2 FRNRAP. Trimming cost V 5 bases and J 4 bases, with 17 bases left between them. For the CDR3, the DNA is TGTGCTAGTGGTCGCTCCGGGGGGATGGTCACTGAAGCTTTCTTT. This translates into CASGRSGGMVTEAFF.

This clone was counted a single time. The chain recombines TRBV6-5 with TRBJ2-2; D gene uncertain. The germline V gene has CDR1 MNHEY and CDR2 SVGAGI. The V end lost 2 bases, the J end lost 4 bases, and 5 bases lay between the germline ends. The CDR3 spans 13 residues. CDR3 amino acids: CASSYDSTGELFF. In nucleotides, the CDR3 is TGTGCCAGCAGTTACGACTCCACCGGGGAGCTGTTTTTT.